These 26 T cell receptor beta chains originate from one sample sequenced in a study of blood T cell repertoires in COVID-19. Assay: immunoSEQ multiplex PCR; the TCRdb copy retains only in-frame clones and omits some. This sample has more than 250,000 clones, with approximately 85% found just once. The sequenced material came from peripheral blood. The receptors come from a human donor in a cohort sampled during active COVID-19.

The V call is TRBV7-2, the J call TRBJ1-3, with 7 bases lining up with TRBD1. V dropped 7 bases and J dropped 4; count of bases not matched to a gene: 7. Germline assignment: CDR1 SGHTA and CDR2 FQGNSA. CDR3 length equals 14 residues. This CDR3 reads CASNPGGAGNTIYF. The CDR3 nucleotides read TGTGCCAGCAACCCAGGGGGAGCGGGAAACACCATATATTTT.

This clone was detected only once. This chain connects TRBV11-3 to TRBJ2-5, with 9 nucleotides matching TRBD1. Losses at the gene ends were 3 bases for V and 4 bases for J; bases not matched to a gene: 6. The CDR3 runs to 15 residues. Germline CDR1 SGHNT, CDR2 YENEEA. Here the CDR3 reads CASSFSGTGLETQYF. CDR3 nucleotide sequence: TGTGCCAGCAGCTTTTCCGGGACAGGGCTAGAGACCCAGTACTTC.

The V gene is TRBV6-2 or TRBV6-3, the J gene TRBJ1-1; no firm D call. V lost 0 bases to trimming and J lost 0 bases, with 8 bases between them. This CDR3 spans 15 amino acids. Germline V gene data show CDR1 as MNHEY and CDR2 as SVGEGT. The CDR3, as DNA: TGTGCCAGCAGTTACTCCGGGGAGGTGAACACTGAAGCTTTCTTT. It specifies CASSYSGEVNTEAFF.

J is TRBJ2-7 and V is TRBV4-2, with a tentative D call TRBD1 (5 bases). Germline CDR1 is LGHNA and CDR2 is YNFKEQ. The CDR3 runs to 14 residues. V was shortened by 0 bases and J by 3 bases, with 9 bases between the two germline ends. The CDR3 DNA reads TGTGCCAGCAGCCAAGAGCCCGACAGCTACGAGCAGTACTTC. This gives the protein CASSQEPDSYEQYF.

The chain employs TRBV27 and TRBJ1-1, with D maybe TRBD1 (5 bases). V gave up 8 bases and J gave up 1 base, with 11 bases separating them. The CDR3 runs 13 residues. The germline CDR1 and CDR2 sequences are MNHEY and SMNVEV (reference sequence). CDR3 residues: CASSQGRNTEAFF. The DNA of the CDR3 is TGTGCCAGCTCTCAGGGAAGGAACACTGAAGCTTTCTTT.

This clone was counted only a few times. The CDR3 is CASSLQGAQETQYF. The CDR3 DNA is TGTGCCAGCAGCTTACAGGGGGCTCAGGAGACCCAGTACTTC. The V and J genes are TRBV11-2 and TRBJ2-5, with 8 bases lining up with TRBD1. The CDR3 is 14 amino acids. Germline lookup yields CDR1 SGHAT and CDR2 FQNNGV. Trimming at V came to 2 bases and at J to 5 bases, leaving 4 bases not matched to a gene.

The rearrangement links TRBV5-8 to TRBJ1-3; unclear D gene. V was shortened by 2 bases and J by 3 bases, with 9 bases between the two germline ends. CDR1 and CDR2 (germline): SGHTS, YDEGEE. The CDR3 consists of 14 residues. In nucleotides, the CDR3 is TGTGCCAGCAGCTTAACGCGGCGTGGAAACACCATATATTTT. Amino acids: CASSLTRRGNTIYF.

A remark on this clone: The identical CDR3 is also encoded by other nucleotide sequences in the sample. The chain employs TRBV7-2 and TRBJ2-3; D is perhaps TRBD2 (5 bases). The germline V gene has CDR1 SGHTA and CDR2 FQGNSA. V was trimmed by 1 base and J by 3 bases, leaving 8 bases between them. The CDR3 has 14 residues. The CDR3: CASSLVSGTDTQYF. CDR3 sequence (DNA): TGTGCCAGCAGCTTAGTTTCGGGAACAGATACGCAGTATTTT.

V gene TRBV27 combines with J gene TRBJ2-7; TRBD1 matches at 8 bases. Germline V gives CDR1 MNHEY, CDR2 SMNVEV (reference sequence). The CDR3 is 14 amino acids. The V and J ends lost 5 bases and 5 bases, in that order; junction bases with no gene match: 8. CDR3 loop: CASSNSGTGNEQYF. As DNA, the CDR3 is TGTGCCAGCAGTAACTCCGGGACAGGCAACGAGCAGTACTTC.

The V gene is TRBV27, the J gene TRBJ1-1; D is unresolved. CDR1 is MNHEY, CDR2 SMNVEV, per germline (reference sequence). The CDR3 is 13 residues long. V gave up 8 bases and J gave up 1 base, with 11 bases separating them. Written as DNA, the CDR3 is TGTGCCAGCTTCCTCAACAGGAACACTGAAGCTTTCTTT. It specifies CASFLNRNTEAFF.

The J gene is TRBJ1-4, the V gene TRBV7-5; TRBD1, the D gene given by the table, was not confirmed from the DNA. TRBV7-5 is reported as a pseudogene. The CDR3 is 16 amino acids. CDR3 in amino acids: CVRSLRTGLMYEKLFF. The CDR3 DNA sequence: TGTGTCAGAAGCTTACGGACAGGGCTGATGTACGAAAAACTGTTTTTT.

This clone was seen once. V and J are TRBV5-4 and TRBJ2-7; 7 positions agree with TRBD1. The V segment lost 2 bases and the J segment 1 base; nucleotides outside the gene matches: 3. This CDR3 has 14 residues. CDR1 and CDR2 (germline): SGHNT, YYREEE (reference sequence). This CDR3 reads CASSFGQESYEQYF. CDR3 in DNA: TGTGCCAGCAGCTTCGGACAGGAGTCCTACGAGCAGTACTTC.

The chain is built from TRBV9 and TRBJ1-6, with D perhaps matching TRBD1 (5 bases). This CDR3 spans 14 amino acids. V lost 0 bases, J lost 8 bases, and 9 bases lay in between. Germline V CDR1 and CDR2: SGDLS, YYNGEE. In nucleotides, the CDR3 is TGTGCCAGCAGCGTAGAAGCGGGGGATTCACCCCTCCACTTT. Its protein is CASSVEAGDSPLHF.

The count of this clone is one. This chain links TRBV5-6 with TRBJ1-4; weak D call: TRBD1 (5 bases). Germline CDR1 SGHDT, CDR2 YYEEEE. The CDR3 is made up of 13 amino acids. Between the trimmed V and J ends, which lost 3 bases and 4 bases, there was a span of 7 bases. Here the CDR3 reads CASSWGDNEKLFF. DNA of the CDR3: TGTGCCAGCAGCTGGGGGGATAATGAAAAACTGTTTTTT.

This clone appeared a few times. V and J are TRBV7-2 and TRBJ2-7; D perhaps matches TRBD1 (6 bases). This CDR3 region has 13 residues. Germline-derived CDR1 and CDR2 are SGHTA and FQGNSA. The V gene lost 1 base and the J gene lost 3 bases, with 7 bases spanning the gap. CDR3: CASSLGQVYEQYF. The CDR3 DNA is TGTGCCAGCAGCTTAGGACAGGTCTACGAGCAGTACTTC.

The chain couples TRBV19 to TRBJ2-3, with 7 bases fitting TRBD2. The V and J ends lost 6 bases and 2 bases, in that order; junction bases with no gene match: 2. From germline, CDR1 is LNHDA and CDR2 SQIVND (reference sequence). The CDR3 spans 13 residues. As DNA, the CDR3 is TGTGCCAGTAGCGGGGGGACCACAGATACGCAGTATTTT. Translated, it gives CASSGGTTDTQYF. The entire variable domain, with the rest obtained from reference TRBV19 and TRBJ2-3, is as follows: DGGITQSPKYLFRKEGQNVTLSCEQNLNHDAMYWYRQDPGQGLRLIYYSQIVNDFQKGDIAEGYSVSREKKESFPLTVTSAQKNPTAFYLCASSGGTTDTQYFGPGTRLTVL.

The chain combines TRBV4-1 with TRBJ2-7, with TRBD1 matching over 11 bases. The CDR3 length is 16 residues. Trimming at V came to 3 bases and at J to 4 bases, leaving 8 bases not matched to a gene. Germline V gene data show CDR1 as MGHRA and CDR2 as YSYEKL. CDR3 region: CASSHQGGTGGYEQYF. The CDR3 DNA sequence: TGCGCCAGCAGCCACCAAGGGGGGACAGGGGGGTACGAGCAGTACTTC.

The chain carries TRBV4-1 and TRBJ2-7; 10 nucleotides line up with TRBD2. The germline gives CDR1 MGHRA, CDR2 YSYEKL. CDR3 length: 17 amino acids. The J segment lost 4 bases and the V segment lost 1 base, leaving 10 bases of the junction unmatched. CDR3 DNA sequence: TGCGCCAGCAGCCAAGGCCAGGAGCGGGGGGGATCTTACGAGCAGTACTTC. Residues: CASSQGQERGGSYEQYF.

Here the CDR3 DNA reads TGTGCCAGTAGTCGGGACAGGGAGCCTGATAATGAAAAACTGTTTTTT. Encoded protein: CASSRDREPDNEKLFF. The chain joins TRBV19 to TRBJ1-4; 9 bases are a match to TRBD1. With 5 bases clipped from V and 4 bases from J, the junction kept 8 bases outside the gene matches. The CDR3 is made up of 16 amino acids. Per the germline V gene, CDR1 is LNHDA and CDR2 is SQIVND (reference sequence). The entire variable domain, with the rest obtained from reference TRBV19 and TRBJ1-4, is as follows: DGGITQSPKYLFRKEGQNVTLSCEQNLNHDAMYWYRQDPGQGLRLIYYSQIVNDFQKGDIAEGYSVSREKKESFPLTVTSAQKNPTAFYLCASSRDREPDNEKLFFGSGTQLSVL.

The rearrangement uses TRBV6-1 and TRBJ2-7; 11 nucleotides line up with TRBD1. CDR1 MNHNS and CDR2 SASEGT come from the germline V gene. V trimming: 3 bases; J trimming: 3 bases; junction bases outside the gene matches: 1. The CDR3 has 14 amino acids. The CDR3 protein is CASSDGTGGYEQYF. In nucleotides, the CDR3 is TGTGCCAGCAGTGACGGGACAGGGGGCTACGAGCAGTACTTC.

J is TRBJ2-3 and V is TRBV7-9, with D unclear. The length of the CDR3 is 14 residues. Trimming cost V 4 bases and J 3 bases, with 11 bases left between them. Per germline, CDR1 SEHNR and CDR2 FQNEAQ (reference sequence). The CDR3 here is CASSYTVPTDTQYF. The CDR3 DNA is TGTGCCAGCAGCTATACGGTTCCTACAGATACGCAGTATTTT.

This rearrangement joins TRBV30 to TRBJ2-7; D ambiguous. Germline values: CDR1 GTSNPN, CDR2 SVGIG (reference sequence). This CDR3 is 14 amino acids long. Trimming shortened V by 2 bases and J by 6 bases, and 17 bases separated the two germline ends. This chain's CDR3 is CAWSFDSPRREQYF. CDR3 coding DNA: TGTGCCTGGAGTTTTGACTCCCCTCGGCGCGAGCAGTACTTC.

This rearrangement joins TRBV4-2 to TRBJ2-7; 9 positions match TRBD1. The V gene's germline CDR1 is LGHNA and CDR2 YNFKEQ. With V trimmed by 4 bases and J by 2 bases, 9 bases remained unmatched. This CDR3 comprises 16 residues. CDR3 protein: CASSRTGQGEPYEQYF. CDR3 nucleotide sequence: TGTGCCAGCAGCCGGACGGGACAGGGAGAGCCCTACGAGCAGTACTTC.

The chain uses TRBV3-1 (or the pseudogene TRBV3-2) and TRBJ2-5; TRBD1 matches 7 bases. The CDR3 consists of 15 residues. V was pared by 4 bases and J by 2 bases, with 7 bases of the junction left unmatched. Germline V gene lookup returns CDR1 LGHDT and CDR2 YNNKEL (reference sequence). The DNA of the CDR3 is TGTGCCAGCAGCCGACAGTTACAGGGGCAAGAGACCCAGTACTTC. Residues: CASSRQLQGQETQYF.

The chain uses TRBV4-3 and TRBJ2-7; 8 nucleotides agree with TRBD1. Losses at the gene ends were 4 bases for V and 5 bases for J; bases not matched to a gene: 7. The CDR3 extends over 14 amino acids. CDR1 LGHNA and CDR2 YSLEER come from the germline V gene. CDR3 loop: CASSRVDRVNEQYF. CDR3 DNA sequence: TGCGCCAGCAGCCGAGTGGACAGGGTCAACGAGCAGTACTTC.

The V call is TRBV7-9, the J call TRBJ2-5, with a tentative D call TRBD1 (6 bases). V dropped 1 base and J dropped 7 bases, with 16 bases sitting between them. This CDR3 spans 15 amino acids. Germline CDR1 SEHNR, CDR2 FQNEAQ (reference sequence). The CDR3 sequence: CASSLGTGPEGTQYF. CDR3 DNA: TGTGCCAGCAGCTTAGGTACAGGGCCTGAGGGGACCCAGTACTTC.